This TCR beta chain was found in a study of beta chain features in type 1 diabetes. On the study more broadly: Sorted cells numbering some 110 million were examined across all samples. Regarding the study as a whole: Using cDNA template may skew counts toward highly expressing activated cells. Resolution of whether HLA type affects TCRB rearrangement was not achieved here. TCRB CDR3 length was moderately but significantly reduced in all four CD4+ subsets of Type 1 diabetes patients. Fewer junction insertions and more nucleotide deletions appeared in type 1 diabetes patients.

In the case of this clone: What it recognizes is unknown.

The ends lost 5 bases at V and 5 bases at J; junction bases unmatched: 4. CDR3 size: 15 residues. The germline V gene encodes CDR1 SGHTA and CDR2 FQGNSA. Of the isolated RNA, all was reverse transcribed, and so the sequenced material was expressed TCRB transcripts. Profiling relied on immunoSEQ multiplex PCR, and the TCRdb table lists in-frame clones only, not all of them. The sample records 300,000 to 350,000 clones, 7% to 10% being singletons. Source material: central memory CD4+ T cells from blood. The clonotype originates from a man aged 30-40 years with type 1 diabetes. V gene TRBV7-2 combines with J gene TRBJ1-6; 9 nucleotides agree with TRBD1. The CDR3, as DNA: TGTGCCAGCAGCACCGGGACAGGGAATAATTCACCCCTCCACTTT. This codes for CASSTGTGNNSPLHF.